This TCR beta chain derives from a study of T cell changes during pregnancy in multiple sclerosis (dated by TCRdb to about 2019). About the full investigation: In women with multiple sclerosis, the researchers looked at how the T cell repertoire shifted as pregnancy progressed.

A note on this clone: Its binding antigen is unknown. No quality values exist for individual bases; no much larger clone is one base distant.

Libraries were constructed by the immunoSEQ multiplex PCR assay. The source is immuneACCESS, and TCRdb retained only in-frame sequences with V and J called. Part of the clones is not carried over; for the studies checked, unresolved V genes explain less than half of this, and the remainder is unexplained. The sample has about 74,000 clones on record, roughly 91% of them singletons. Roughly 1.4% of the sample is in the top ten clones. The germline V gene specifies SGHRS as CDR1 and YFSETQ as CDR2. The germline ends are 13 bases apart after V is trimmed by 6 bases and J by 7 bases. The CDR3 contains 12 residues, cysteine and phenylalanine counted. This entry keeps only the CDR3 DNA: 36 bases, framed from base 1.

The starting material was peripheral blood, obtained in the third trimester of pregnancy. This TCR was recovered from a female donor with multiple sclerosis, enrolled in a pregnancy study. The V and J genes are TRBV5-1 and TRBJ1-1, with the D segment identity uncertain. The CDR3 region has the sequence CASISGDDEAFF. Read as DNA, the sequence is TGCGCCAGCATCAGCGGCGATGATGAAGCTTTCTTT.